This TCR beta chain was captured in a study of CXCR3-negative and CXCR3-positive naive CD8 T cells. With UMI labels, 5' RACE was used to prepare the TRB cDNA libraries. TCRdb re-analyzed the 5' RACE reads; it lists each CDR3 protein once, without DNA. The listing contains 20,000 to 30,000 distinct CDR3 sequences. Per the germline V gene, CDR1 is SQVTM and CDR2 is ANQGSEA. This CDR3 has 15 amino acids. CD45RO-CCR7+CD27+CD95- defined naive CD8+ T cells. This chain connects TRBV29-1 to TRBJ2-1; absent DNA, TCRdb's TRBD2 call cannot be checked. The source of this sequence is a human donor in good health. Some clones in this sample may be carry-over from other donors' samples. Sample: naive CXCR3- CD8+ T cells from blood. The subset is: CD45RO-CCR7+CD27+CD95- naive CD8+ T cells lacking CXCR3 (TNR3-). The CDR3 sequence: CSVVPAGGPANEQFF.